The 15 T cell receptor beta chains listed next were all sequenced from one sample in a study of control samples from healthy donors and cancer patients. Assay used: immunoSEQ multiplex PCR; TCRdb lists only in-frame clones, some missing. Here the sample spans some 150,000 clones, more than 85% being singletons. The source material was blood. These receptors originate from a man under 40 in good health.

This CDR3 is CASSPPEGVSNQPQHF. Here the CDR3 DNA reads TGTGCCAGCTCACCACCGGAAGGGGTTAGCAATCAGCCCCAGCATTTT. The chain employs TRBV18 and TRBJ1-5; D perhaps matches TRBD1 (5 bases). Deletions cut 0 bases from V and 0 bases from J, with 9 bases between. This CDR3 is built from 16 residues. Germline assignment: CDR1 KGHSH and CDR2 LQKENI. Filled out from reference TRBV18 and TRBJ1-5, the complete variable domain reads NAGVMQNPRHLVRRRGQEARLRCSPMKGHSHVYWYRQLPEEGLKFMVYLQKENIIDESGMPKERFSAEFPKEGPSILRIQQVVRGDSAAYFCASSPPEGVSNQPQHFGDGTRLSIL.

CDR3 sequence (DNA): TGTGCCAGCAGTTATTCAAGGGGGCCCGGGGAGCTGTTTTTT. Translated, it gives CASSYSRGPGELFF. The gene calls are TRBV6-5 and TRBJ2-2, with 7 bases fitting TRBD1. The CDR3 consists of 14 residues. V lost 3 bases and J lost 6; bases outside the gene matches: 4. Germline CDR1 is MNHEY and CDR2 is SVGAGI.

The chain joins TRBV11-2 to TRBJ1-1; D is uncertain. Trimming removed 4 bases at V and 10 bases at J, with 16 bases between. Germline V gene sequence: CDR1 SGHAT, CDR2 FQNNGV. This CDR3 contains 13 residues. CDR3 in amino acids: CASSSNVLRPAFF. The DNA for the CDR3 is TGTGCCAGCAGCTCCAACGTCCTGAGGCCAGCTTTCTTT.

The CDR3: CASSVAPGRNEQFF. For the CDR3, the DNA is TGTGCCAGCAGCGTAGCCCCGGGGAGGAATGAGCAGTTCTTC. The rearrangement joins TRBV9 to TRBJ2-1; D is possibly TRBD2 (6 bases). The CDR3 is 14 residues long. Germline assignment: CDR1 SGDLS and CDR2 YYNGEE. Trimming cost V 0 bases and J 7 bases, with 11 bases left between them.

The CDR3 DNA follows: TGTGCCAGCAGCGTAGGAGGCGGGGGTATGTACAATGAGCAGTTCTTC. It is translated as CASSVGGGGMYNEQFF. The chain couples TRBV9 to TRBJ2-1; 7 nucleotides line up with TRBD2. V trimming: 0 bases; J trimming: 4 bases; junction bases outside the gene matches: 7. The CDR3 has 16 residues. Germline-derived CDR1 and CDR2 are SGDLS and YYNGEE.

DNA for the CDR3: TGTGCCAGCAGGCAACTCAGTCAGGCCCTCACAGATACGCAGTATTTT. It codes for CASRQLSQALTDTQYF. The chain recombines TRBV2 with TRBJ2-3, with D uncertain. Trimming stripped 6 bases from V and 2 bases from J, with 18 bases between. Germline-derived CDR1 and CDR2 are SNHLY and FYNNEI. This CDR3 is 16 amino acids long.

This clone was seen only once. V is TRBV27 and J is TRBJ2-3; 7 bases are a match to TRBD2. Trimming cost V 8 bases and J 2 bases; bases outside gene matches: 7. Germline V gene sequence: CDR1 MNHEY, CDR2 SMNVEV (reference sequence). The CDR3 runs to 14 residues. CDR3 amino acids: CASSQAGYTDTQYF. As DNA, the CDR3 is TGTGCCAGCTCCCAAGCGGGGTACACAGATACGCAGTATTTT.

This sequence joins TRBV19 and TRBJ2-7, with D perhaps matching TRBD2 (5 bases). The CDR3 loop spans 14 amino acids. Trimming pared 5 bases from V and 3 bases from J, leaving 14 bases between. Germline CDR1 is LNHDA and CDR2 is SQIVND (reference sequence). The DNA for the CDR3 is TGTGCCAGTAGTCCTCGGGGAACCTACTACGAGCAGTACTTC. Its translation: CASSPRGTYYEQYF.

This clone was recorded once. This rearrangement joins TRBV19 to TRBJ1-5; D uncertain. The CDR3 loop spans 13 amino acids. Germline CDR1 and CDR2: LNHDA and SQIVND (reference sequence). V was shortened by 6 bases and J by 8 bases, with 14 bases between the two germline ends. The CDR3 protein is CASSEWESEPQHF. The CDR3 DNA reads as TGTGCCAGTAGCGAATGGGAATCGGAGCCCCAGCATTTT.

V usage is TRBV4-2 and J usage is TRBJ1-2; possible D gene TRBD1, 5 bases. The CDR3 covers 17 residues. V lost 0 bases and J lost 1, with 15 bases in between. CDR1 and CDR2 from the germline V gene are LGHNA and YNFKEQ. The CDR3 DNA follows: TGTGCCAGCAGCCAAGAAAGACAGCTCAAGGTTAACTATGGCTACACCTTC. Translated: CASSQERQLKVNYGYTF.

The chain links TRBV30 to TRBJ2-7, with D hard to call. V was pared by 1 base and J by 4 bases, with 5 bases between. CDR1 is GTSNPN, CDR2 SVGIG, per germline (reference sequence). The CDR3 spans 11 residues. The CDR3 sequence is CAWSDRYEQYF. DNA of the CDR3: TGTGCCTGGAGTGATAGATACGAGCAGTACTTC.

Here the CDR3 DNA reads TGCAGCGTTGAAGGGGACCGAGGGGTCTACGAGCAGTACTTC. Translated: CSVEGDRGVYEQYF. This chain links TRBV29-1 with TRBJ2-7; D is tentatively TRBD1 or TRBD2 (5 bases each). V lost 1 base, J lost 3 bases, and 13 bases lay in between. This CDR3 spans 14 amino acids. Germline loops: CDR1 SQVTM, CDR2 ANQGSEA.

The chain joins TRBV24-1 to TRBJ1-6, with TRBD1 as a possible D gene (6 bases). The CDR3 runs to 18 residues. The germline V gene encodes CDR1 KGHDR and CDR2 SFDVKD. Trimming removed 3 bases from V and 7 bases from J, with 21 bases in between. DNA of the CDR3: TGTGCCACCAGTGATCCCGACGTTAGGACAGCCCTAAATTCACCCCTCCACTTT. It translates to CATSDPDVRTALNSPLHF.

This chain uses TRBV6-1 with TRBJ1-5, with D uncertain. Trimming pared 1 base from V and 3 bases from J, leaving 4 bases between. The germline gives CDR1 MNHNS, CDR2 SASEGT. The CDR3 has 13 residues. This CDR3 is CASSEVDNQPQHF. In nucleotides, the CDR3 is TGTGCCAGCAGTGAAGTCGACAATCAGCCCCAGCATTTT.

This rearrangement joins TRBV9 to TRBJ2-2; 9 bases agree with TRBD2. Germline V CDR1 and CDR2: SGDLS, YYNGEE. Unmatched junction bases numbered 16, after V lost 3 bases and J lost 4 bases. The CDR3 is made up of 19 amino acids. The chain's CDR3 is CASSARIVGAGGTTGELFF. In nucleotides, the CDR3 is TGTGCCAGCAGCGCCCGTATTGTGGGTGCGGGGGGGACCACCGGGGAGCTGTTTTTT.